The 27 T cell receptor beta chains reported below all come from one sample, sequenced in a study of T cells in Graves' hyperthyroidism and ophthalmopathy. The CDR3 regions of TCR beta were amplified from RNA transcripts. The study used the HTBI primer set for a first-round RT-PCR of the TCR CDR3. TCRdb ran MiXCR on the multiplex PCR reads and lists one entry per CDR3 protein. The sample yields 400,000 to 600,000 distinct CDR3 sequences, 16% seen once. The sequencing input was blood. The origin of the receptors is a woman aged 30 to 39 with Graves' ophthalmopathy.

This clonotype was counted ten times or more. The genes are TRBV30 and TRBJ2-1; 12 bases fit TRBD1. This CDR3 is built from 18 residues. Germline CDR1 is GTSNPN and CDR2 is SVGIG (reference sequence). V trimming: 2 bases; J trimming: 10 bases; junction bases outside the gene matches: 18. CDR3 protein: CAWSSGTGGSASVLEQFF. As DNA, the CDR3 is TGTGCCTGGAGTTCCGGGACAGGGGGCTCGGCTAGCGTACTGGAGCAGTTCTTC.

This clonotype came up a few times. The V and J genes are TRBV28 and TRBJ2-4; D may correspond to TRBD1 or TRBD2 (6 bases each). Germline CDR1 MDHEN, CDR2 SYDVKM. The length of the CDR3 is 17 residues. V shed 1 base and J shed 0 bases, with 13 bases lying between them. CDR3 in DNA: TGTGCCAGCAGTTTATCGGGGGCAAGGGGAGCCAAAAACATTCAGTACTTC. Translated, it gives CASSLSGARGAKNIQYF.

The J gene is TRBJ1-2, the V gene TRBV7-8; 7 positions match TRBD1. Germline V gene data show CDR1 as SGHVS and CDR2 as FQNEAQ. With V trimmed by 5 bases and J by 1 base, 7 bases remained unmatched. The CDR3 has 15 residues. The CDR3 DNA sequence: TGTGCCAGCAGCCCTACGACAGGGAGTAACTATGGCTACACCTTC. Translated, it gives CASSPTTGSNYGYTF.

The rearrangement joins TRBV4-2 to TRBJ2-1; weak D call: TRBD1 (6 bases). The V and J ends lost 0 bases and 6 bases respectively, with 9 bases between them. The length of the CDR3 is 14 residues. Germline CDR1 is LGHNA and CDR2 is YNFKEQ. In DNA form, the CDR3 reads TGTGCCAGCAGCCAAGACCCAGGGGTCAATGAGCAGTTCTTC. Its translation is CASSQDPGVNEQFF.

This clonotype was recorded a few times. The genes are TRBV6-1 and TRBJ2-6; 8 nucleotides line up with TRBD2. Unmatched junction bases numbered 5, after V lost 6 bases and J lost 1 base. The germline V gene has CDR1 MNHNS and CDR2 SASEGT. CDR3 size: 16 residues. CDR3 residues: CASRGLAGSGANVLTF. CDR3 bases: TGTGCCAGCAGAGGACTAGCTGGGTCTGGGGCCAACGTCCTGACTTTC.

The table lists this clonotype with many counts. This chain links TRBV28 with TRBJ2-7; a weak D match, TRBD2 (5 bases). Germline CDR1 reads MDHEN; CDR2 reads SYDVKM. Trimming left V 10 bases short and J 9 bases short, with 25 bases between. CDR3 length: 14 amino acids. In DNA, the CDR3 is TGTGCCACCAATTCGGCCGCAGGCATTCGGGGGCAGTACTTC. It translates to CATNSAAGIRGQYF.

This clonotype was seen ten or more times. The J gene is TRBJ2-7, the V gene TRBV5-1; no clear D. CDR1 and CDR2 from the germline V gene are SGHRS and YFSETQ. V lost 1 base, J lost 7 bases, and 12 bases lay in between. The CDR3 length is 13 residues. The CDR3 nucleotides are TGCGCCAGCAGCTTGCCCGGGTCTTGGGAGCAGTACTTC. Its protein product is CASSLPGSWEQYF.

This clonotype has a count of ten or more. The chain recombines TRBV20-1 with TRBJ1-1; no clear D gene. The germline V gene encodes CDR1 DFQATT and CDR2 SNEGSKA (reference sequence). Trimming pared 3 bases from V and 3 bases from J, leaving 14 bases between. CDR3 length: 14 amino acids. DNA of the CDR3: TGCAGTGCTAGTCGCCCGGGGATCGACACTGAAGCTTTCTTT. Amino acids: CSASRPGIDTEAFF.

This clonotype has a count of ten or more. The chain has TRBV2 and TRBJ2-7, with D maybe TRBD1 (6 bases). The CDR3 contains 14 residues. V dropped 3 bases and J dropped 4 bases, with 13 bases sitting between them. Germline CDR1 and CDR2: SNHLY and FYNNEI. In DNA form, the CDR3 reads TGTGCCAGCAGTGACCGTAAGCAGGGGTACGAGCAGTACTTC. It is translated as CASSDRKQGYEQYF.

This clonotype was picked up many times. The chain is built from TRBV11-1 and TRBJ2-3; 8 nucleotides align to TRBD2. Per germline, CDR1 SGHAT and CDR2 FQDESV (reference sequence). The CDR3 covers 14 residues. J gave up 3 bases and V 2 bases, and 1 base lay outside the gene matches. This chain's CDR3 is CASSLSGSTDTQYF. The CDR3 DNA reads as TGTGCCAGCAGCTTAAGCGGGAGTACAGATACGCAGTATTTT.

V usage is TRBV4-3 and J usage is TRBJ2-7, with D maybe TRBD1 (6 bases). The CDR3 loop spans 14 amino acids. V was trimmed by 0 bases and J by 2 bases, leaving 8 bases between them. Per the germline V gene, CDR1 is LGHNA and CDR2 is YSLEER. The CDR3 loop is CASSQDQGTYEQYF. CDR3 coding DNA: TGCGCCAGCAGCCAAGATCAGGGGACCTACGAGCAGTACTTC.

This clonotype has more than one count but fewer than ten. The gene calls are TRBV6-1 and TRBJ2-1; D gene ambiguous. Germline lookup yields CDR1 MNHNS and CDR2 SASEGT. Trimming took 5 bases from V and 7 from J, leaving 12 bases between them. The CDR3 spans 13 residues. This CDR3 reads CASSWTTGNEQFF. CDR3 sequence (DNA): TGTGCCAGCAGTTGGACCACTGGGAATGAGCAGTTCTTC.

The rearrangement links TRBV20-1 to TRBJ2-3; possibly TRBD1 for D (5 bases). Looked up from germline, CDR1 is DFQATT and CDR2 is SNEGSKA (reference sequence). The V and J ends lost 0 bases and 4 bases respectively, with 14 bases between them. The CDR3 is 15 residues long. CDR3 nucleotides: TGCAGTGCTAGAGAGCAGGGTGGTGGTGCAGATACGCAGTATTTT. As protein: CSAREQGGGADTQYF.

At least ten counts were recorded for this clonotype. The chain combines TRBV3-1 with TRBJ2-7; D unresolved. With 1 base removed from V and 0 bases from J, the gap between germline ends came to 10 bases. CDR1 and CDR2 (germline): LGHDT, YNNKEL (reference sequence). This CDR3 comprises 15 residues. This CDR3 is CASSQVPSSSYEQYF. CDR3 DNA: TGTGCCAGCAGCCAAGTCCCCTCCAGCTCCTACGAGCAGTACTTC.

The V gene is TRBV24-1, the J gene TRBJ1-2; D gene unclear. The V and J ends lost 6 bases and 2 bases respectively, with 9 bases between them. Germline values: CDR1 KGHDR, CDR2 SFDVKD. The CDR3 has 13 residues. CDR3 amino acids: CATSREQNYGYTF. CDR3 DNA: TGTGCCACCAGTAGGGAACAGAACTATGGCTACACCTTC.

This clonotype was recorded a few times. This chain connects TRBV6-1 to TRBJ2-7; D call uncertain. The CDR3 consists of 13 residues. From germline, CDR1 is MNHNS and CDR2 SASEGT. V lost 2 bases to trimming and J lost 4 bases, with 9 bases between them. Written as DNA, the CDR3 is TGTGCCAGCAGTGAACGGCAATTTTACGAGCAGTACTTC. This translates into CASSERQFYEQYF.

In this sample, this clonotype turned up once. This chain uses TRBV6-4 with TRBJ2-2; D gene unclear. This CDR3 has 13 amino acids. Trimming took 4 bases from V and 4 from J, leaving 7 bases between them. Germline values: CDR1 MRHNA, CDR2 SNTAGT. The CDR3 nucleotides are TGTGCCAGCAGTGGGGCCAGCACCGGGGAGCTGTTTTTT. The encoded protein is CASSGASTGELFF.

This clonotype was observed at least ten times. The chain joins TRBV20-1 to TRBJ2-7; 9 positions match TRBD2. The CDR3 runs to 13 residues. J gave up 5 bases and V 6 bases, and 8 bases lay outside the gene matches. The germline V gene encodes CDR1 DFQATT and CDR2 SNEGSKA (reference sequence). Written as DNA, the CDR3 is TGCAGTGCGGCTCTAGCGGGAAGTAACGAGCAGTACTTC. This codes for CSAALAGSNEQYF.

V and J are TRBV7-6 and TRBJ2-3, with D possibly TRBD2 on 6 matching bases. CDR3 length: 15 amino acids. In germline, CDR1 is SGHVS, CDR2 FNYEAQ. The V and J ends lost 8 bases and 4 bases respectively, with 19 bases between them. CDR3 in amino acids: CASREWGKQADTQYF. For the CDR3, the DNA is TGTGCCAGCCGGGAGTGGGGGAAACAGGCAGATACGCAGTATTTT.

This clonotype was detected many times. The chain joins TRBV5-1 to TRBJ2-7; 8 bases are a match to TRBD2. The germline gives CDR1 SGHRS, CDR2 YFSETQ. The CDR3 sequence is 18 residues long. Trimming at V came to 7 bases and at J to 3 bases, leaving 21 bases not matched to a gene. The CDR3 region has the DNA TGCGCCAGCGCGTTAGGACACGGACTAGCCCATCTAAACTACGAGCAGTACTTC. It yields the protein CASALGHGLAHLNYEQYF.

Many counts were recorded for this clonotype. The chain recombines TRBV18 with TRBJ2-3, with D unclear. Germline assignment: CDR1 KGHSH and CDR2 LQKENI. Trimming pared 3 bases from V and 3 bases from J, leaving 13 bases between. The CDR3 loop spans 15 amino acids. The CDR3 bases are TGTGCCAGCTCACCGGGCCAGCCATCTACAGATACGCAGTATTTT. This encodes CASSPGQPSTDTQYF.

This clonotype was counted only a few times. The chain couples TRBV6-4 to TRBJ2-1, with 7 bases matching TRBD2. Per the germline V gene, CDR1 is MRHNA and CDR2 is SNTAGT. V shed 2 bases, J shed 12 bases, and the junction held 10 bases outside the gene matches. The CDR3 runs to 14 residues. Here the CDR3 DNA reads TGTGCCAGCAGTGACGAGTGGATGAGCGGGATGCAGTTCTTC. This translates into CASSDEWMSGMQFF.

The CDR3 bases are TGTGCCAGCAGCTTCCGACAGATTTATAATTCACCCCTCCACTTT. Protein sequence: CASSFRQIYNSPLHF. The chain joins TRBV7-2 to TRBJ1-6; a weak D match, TRBD1 (5 bases). Germline assignment: CDR1 SGHTA and CDR2 FQGNSA. The CDR3 consists of 15 residues. Trimming removed 3 bases from V and 4 bases from J, with 10 bases in between.

This clonotype was detected only a few times. V and J are TRBV15 and TRBJ1-5; D gene unclear. Trimming shortened V by 0 bases and J by 3 bases, and 12 bases separated the two germline ends. CDR1 is LNHNV, CDR2 YYDKDF, per germline (reference sequence). The CDR3 sequence is 16 residues long. The CDR3 is CATSREAGSFNQPQHF. Here the CDR3 DNA reads TGTGCCACCAGCAGAGAAGCCGGGAGTTTCAATCAGCCCCAGCATTTT. The variable domain in full, with the rest retrieved from reference TRBV15 and TRBJ1-5, is DAMVIQNPRYQVTQFGKPVTLSCSQTLNHNVMYWYQQKSSQAPKLLFHYYDKDFNNEADTPDNFQSRRPNTSFCFLDIRSPGLGDTAMYLCATSREAGSFNQPQHFGDGTRLSIL.

V is TRBV19 and J is TRBJ2-1; D ambiguous. CDR3 length: 16 amino acids. Per the germline V gene, CDR1 is LNHDA and CDR2 is SQIVND (reference sequence). Trimming removed 0 bases at V and 3 bases at J, with 12 bases between. Here the CDR3 DNA reads TGTGCCAGTAGTATAGATCGCGGCGGAAACTACAATGAGCAGTTCTTC. It yields the protein CASSIDRGGNYNEQFF.

This clonotype was seen many times. CDR3 nucleotide sequence: TGCAGTGCTAGGTCCACCCAGCGGGCCGCGAACACCGGGGAGCTGTTTTTT. Its protein product is CSARSTQRAANTGELFF. This chain links TRBV20-1 with TRBJ2-2, with D possibly TRBD2 on 6 matching bases. Trimming took off 3 bases at V and 0 bases at J, with 17 bases between the two ends. This CDR3 is 17 amino acids long. Germline CDR1 and CDR2: DFQATT and SNEGSKA (reference sequence).

This clonotype was seen ten or more times. This chain links TRBV28 with TRBJ1-1, with D maybe TRBD1 (6 bases). The CDR3 sequence is 14 residues long. Per the germline V gene, CDR1 is MDHEN and CDR2 is SYDVKM. V was pared by 6 bases and J by 4 bases, with 15 bases between. CDR3 sequence (DNA): TGTGCCAGCAGCCCCGCAGGGGAAATCACTGAAGCTTTCTTT. Translating it yields CASSPAGEITEAFF.